Below are 3 T cell receptor beta chains sequenced from a single sample in a study of blood T cells in healthy people across ages. PCR was performed a second time for about 6 to 11 cycles using a sample-barcoded 5' primer and a J-beta primer mix. TCRdb re-called the 5' RACE reads with MiXCR, one entry per CDR3 protein. The table shows over 1,500,000 distinct CDR3 sequences, with 30% to 40% occurring only once. The sample consisted of blood. Receptors originate from a human donor in good health.

This clonotype has at least ten counts. V gene TRBV29-1 combines with J gene TRBJ2-1, with 8 bases that match TRBD2. The CDR3 is made up of 15 amino acids. Losses at the gene ends were 3 bases for V and 3 bases for J; bases not matched to a gene: 7. CDR1 is SQVTM, CDR2 ANQGSEA, per germline. The CDR3 region is CSVEPGTSRYNEQFF. For the CDR3, the DNA is TGCAGCGTTGAGCCCGGGACTAGTCGCTACAATGAGCAGTTCTTC.

This rearrangement joins TRBV7-9 to TRBJ1-2; D gene uncertain. The V end was cut by 2 bases, the J end by 5 bases, with 15 bases between. The CDR3 spans 15 residues. CDR1 is SEHNR and CDR2 is FQNEAQ in the germline V gene (reference sequence). CDR3: CASSLSLARSYGYTF. DNA of the CDR3: TGTGCCAGCAGCTTATCGCTCGCCAGGAGTTATGGCTACACCTTC.

The chain combines TRBV19 with TRBJ1-5; weak D call: TRBD1 (6 bases). The germline V and J ends were trimmed by 5 bases and 6 bases, with 14 bases remaining between them. Germline loops: CDR1 LNHDA, CDR2 SQIVND (reference sequence). The CDR3 spans 14 residues. This CDR3 is CASSHRQEGQPQHF. CDR3 in DNA: TGTGCCAGTAGTCACCGACAGGAGGGTCAGCCCCAGCATTTT.